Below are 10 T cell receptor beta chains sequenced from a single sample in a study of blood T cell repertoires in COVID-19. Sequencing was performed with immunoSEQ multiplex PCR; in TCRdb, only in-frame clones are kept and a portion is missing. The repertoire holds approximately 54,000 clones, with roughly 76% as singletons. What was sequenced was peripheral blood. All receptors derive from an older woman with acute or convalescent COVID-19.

The CDR3 DNA sequence: TGTGCCAGCCGCGGGGGGGCAAGGGAGCAGTTCTTC. As protein: CASRGGAREQFF. The rearrangement links TRBV27 to TRBJ2-1; TRBD2 matches at 9 bases. The CDR3 is 12 amino acids. After removal of 8 bases from V and 10 bases from J, the junction contained 6 bases not matched to a gene. The germline V gene encodes CDR1 MNHEY and CDR2 SMNVEV (reference sequence).

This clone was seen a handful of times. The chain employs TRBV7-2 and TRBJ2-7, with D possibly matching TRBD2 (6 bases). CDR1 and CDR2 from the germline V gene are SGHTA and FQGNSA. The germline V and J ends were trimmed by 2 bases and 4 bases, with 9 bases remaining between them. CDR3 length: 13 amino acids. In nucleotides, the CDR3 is TGTGCCAGCAGCTTAAACAGCGGGTACGAGCAGTACTTC. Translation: CASSLNSGYEQYF.

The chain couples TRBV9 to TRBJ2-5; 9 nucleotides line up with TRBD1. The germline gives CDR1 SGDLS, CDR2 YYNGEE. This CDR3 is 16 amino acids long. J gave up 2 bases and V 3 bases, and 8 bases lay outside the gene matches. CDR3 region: CASSEQGALWQETQYF. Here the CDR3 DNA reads TGTGCCAGCAGCGAACAGGGGGCGTTGTGGCAAGAGACCCAGTACTTC.

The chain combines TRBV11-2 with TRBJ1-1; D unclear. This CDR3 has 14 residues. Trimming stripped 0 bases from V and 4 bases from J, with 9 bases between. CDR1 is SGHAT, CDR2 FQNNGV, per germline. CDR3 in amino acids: CASSLDRSSTEAFF. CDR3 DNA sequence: TGTGCCAGCAGCTTAGATCGGTCAAGCACTGAAGCTTTCTTT.

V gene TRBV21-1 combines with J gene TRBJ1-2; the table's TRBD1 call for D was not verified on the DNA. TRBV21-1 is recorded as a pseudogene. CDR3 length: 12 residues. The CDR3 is CASGPTGVGYTF. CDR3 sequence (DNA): TGTGCCAGCGGGCCGACAGGGGTAGGCTACACCTTC.

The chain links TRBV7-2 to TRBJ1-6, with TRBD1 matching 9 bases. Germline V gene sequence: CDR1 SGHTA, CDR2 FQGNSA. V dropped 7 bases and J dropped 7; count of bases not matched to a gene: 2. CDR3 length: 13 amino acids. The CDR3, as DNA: TGTGCCAGCAACAGGGGGCGGAATTCACCCCTCCACTTT. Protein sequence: CASNRGRNSPLHF.

The CDR3 spells CASSVQGQGATEAFF. As DNA, the CDR3 is TGTGCCAGCAGTGTCCAGGGACAGGGTGCGACTGAAGCTTTCTTT. The genes are TRBV6-4 and TRBJ1-1, with 9 nucleotides matching TRBD1. Germline values: CDR1 MRHNA, CDR2 SNTAGT. With 4 bases clipped from V and 5 bases from J, the junction kept 8 bases outside the gene matches. The CDR3 has 15 residues.

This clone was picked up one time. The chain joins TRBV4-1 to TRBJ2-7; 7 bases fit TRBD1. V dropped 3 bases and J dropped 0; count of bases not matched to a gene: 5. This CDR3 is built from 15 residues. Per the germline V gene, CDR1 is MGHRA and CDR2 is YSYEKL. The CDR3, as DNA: TGCGCCAGCAGCCAGGATCGACAGGGCTCCTACGAGCAGTACTTC. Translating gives CASSQDRQGSYEQYF.

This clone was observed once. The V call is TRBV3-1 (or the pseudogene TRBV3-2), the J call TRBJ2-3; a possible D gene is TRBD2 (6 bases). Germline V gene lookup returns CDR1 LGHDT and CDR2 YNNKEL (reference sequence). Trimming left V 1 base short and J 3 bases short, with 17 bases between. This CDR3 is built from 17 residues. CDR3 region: CASSQGGWTGRTDTQYF. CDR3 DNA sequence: TGTGCCAGCAGCCAAGGGGGGTGGACGGGGAGGACAGATACGCAGTATTTT.

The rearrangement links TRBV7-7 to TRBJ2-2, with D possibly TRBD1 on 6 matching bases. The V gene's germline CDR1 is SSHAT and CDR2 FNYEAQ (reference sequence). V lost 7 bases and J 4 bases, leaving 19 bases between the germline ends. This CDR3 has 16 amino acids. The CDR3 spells CASTPTAGAGTGELFF. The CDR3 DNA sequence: TGTGCCAGCACCCCCACCGCAGGGGCAGGCACCGGGGAGCTGTTTTTT.